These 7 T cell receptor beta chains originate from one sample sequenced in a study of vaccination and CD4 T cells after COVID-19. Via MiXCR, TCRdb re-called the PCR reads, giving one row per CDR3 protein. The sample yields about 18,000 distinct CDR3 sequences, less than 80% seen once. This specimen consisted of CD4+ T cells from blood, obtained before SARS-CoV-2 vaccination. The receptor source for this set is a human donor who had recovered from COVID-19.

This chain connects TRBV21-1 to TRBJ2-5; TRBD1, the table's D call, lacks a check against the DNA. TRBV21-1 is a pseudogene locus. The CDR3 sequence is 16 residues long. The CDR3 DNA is TGTGCCAGCAGCAAGACTGTAGGGCCCCCTCAAGAGACCCAGTACTTC. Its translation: CASSKTVGPPQETQYF.

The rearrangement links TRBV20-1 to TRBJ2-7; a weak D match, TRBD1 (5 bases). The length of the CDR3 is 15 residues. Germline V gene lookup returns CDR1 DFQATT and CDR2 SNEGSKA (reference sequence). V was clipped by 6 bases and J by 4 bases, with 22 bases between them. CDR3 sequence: CSAEWNQGTQYEQYF. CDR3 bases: TGCAGTGCGGAATGGAACCAGGGAACTCAATACGAGCAGTACTTC.

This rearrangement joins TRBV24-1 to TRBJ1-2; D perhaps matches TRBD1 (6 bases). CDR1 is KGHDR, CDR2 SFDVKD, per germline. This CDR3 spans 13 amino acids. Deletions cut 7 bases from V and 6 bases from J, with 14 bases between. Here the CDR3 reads CATRATGLDGYTF. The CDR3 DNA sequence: TGTGCCACCAGAGCGACAGGTTTGGATGGCTACACCTTC.

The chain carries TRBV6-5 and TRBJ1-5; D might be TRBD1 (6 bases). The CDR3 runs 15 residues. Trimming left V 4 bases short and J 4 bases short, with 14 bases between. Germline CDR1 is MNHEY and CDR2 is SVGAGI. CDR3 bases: TGTGCCAGCAGTTTGGGCAGGGGAGGGAATCAGCCCCAGCATTTT. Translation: CASSLGRGGNQPQHF.

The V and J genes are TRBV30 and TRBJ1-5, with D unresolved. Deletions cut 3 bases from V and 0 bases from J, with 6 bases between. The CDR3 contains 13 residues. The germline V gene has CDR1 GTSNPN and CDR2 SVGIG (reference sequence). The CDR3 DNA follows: TGTGCCTGGAGCATAATTAGCAATCAGCCCCAGCATTTT. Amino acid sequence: CAWSIISNQPQHF.

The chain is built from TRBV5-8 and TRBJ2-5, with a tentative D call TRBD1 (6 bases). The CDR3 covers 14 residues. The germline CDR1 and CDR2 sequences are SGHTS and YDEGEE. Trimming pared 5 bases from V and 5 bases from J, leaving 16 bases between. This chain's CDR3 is CASRYSRGFETQYF. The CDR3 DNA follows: TGTGCCAGCAGGTATTCCAGGGGATTTGAGACCCAGTACTTC.

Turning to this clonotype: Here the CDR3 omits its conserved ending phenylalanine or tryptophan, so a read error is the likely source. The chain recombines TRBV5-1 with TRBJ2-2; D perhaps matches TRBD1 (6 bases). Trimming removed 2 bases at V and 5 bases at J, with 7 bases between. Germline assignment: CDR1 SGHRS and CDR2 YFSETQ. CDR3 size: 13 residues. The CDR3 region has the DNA TGCGCCAGCAGCTTCGGACAGACCGGGGAGCTGTTTCTT. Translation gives CASSFGQTGELFL.